The clone carrying this T cell receptor (beta chain) appeared once. This record belongs to a study of sequential checkpoint blockade in melanoma. Only in-frame clones appear in the TCRdb table, and some are missing; sequencing was by immunoSEQ multiplex PCR. This sample carries some 14,000 clones, roughly 82% of them seen once, and the ten largest clones take approximately 31%. CDR3 length equals 15 residues. The ends were cut back, 2 bases at V and 2 bases at J, with 14 bases in the middle. Germline V lookup: CDR1 GTSNPN, CDR2 SVGIG (reference sequence). Stated treatment: randomized to nivolumab then ipilimumab (arm A) or the reverse (arm B). None of the patients previously received DNA-damaging chemotherapy. Live CD3+CD8+ CD19− CD56− cells were sorted from PBMCs.

This chain joins TRBV30 and TRBJ2-3; D is ambiguous. The sample consisted of CD8+ T cells sorted from blood (inferred from file names), taken from a patient given nivolumab and ipilimumab in sequence. The receptor comes from a human donor with melanoma. The CDR3 is CAWSLTGAHTDTQYF. The CDR3 DNA is TGTGCCTGGAGTTTGACGGGTGCGCACACAGATACGCAGTATTTT.